The 14 T cell receptor beta chains below all came from one sample that was sequenced in a study of blood T cell repertoires in COVID-19. Assay used: immunoSEQ multiplex PCR; TCRdb lists only in-frame clones, some missing. The sample has a few hundred thousand clones; about three quarters are singletons. Sequencing input: peripheral blood. The receptor source for this set is an elderly woman with acute or convalescent COVID-19.

About this clone itself: The same CDR3 also results from other DNA sequences found in this sample. The V gene is TRBV6-5, the J gene TRBJ2-7; 8 positions agree with TRBD1. The V gene end was trimmed by 3 bases and the J gene end by 1 base; junction bases not matched to a gene: 5. Germline V gives CDR1 MNHEY, CDR2 SVGAGI. This CDR3 region has 15 residues. This chain's CDR3 is CASSYRTGRSYEQYF. The CDR3 nucleotides are TGTGCCAGCAGTTATAGGACAGGGAGGTCCTACGAGCAGTACTTC.

The chain has TRBV3-1 (or the pseudogene TRBV3-2) and TRBJ2-1, with unresolved D. CDR3 length: 13 amino acids. Germline CDR1 LGHDT, CDR2 YNNKEL (reference sequence). Trimming removed 10 bases at V and 9 bases at J, with 19 bases between. The CDR3 loop is CATKLRGGREQFF. CDR3 coding DNA: TGTGCCACAAAGCTACGTGGCGGCCGTGAGCAGTTCTTC.

This clone appeared a few times. The V call is TRBV19, the J call TRBJ1-5; 12 nucleotides agree with TRBD1. The V gene's germline CDR1 is LNHDA and CDR2 SQIVND (reference sequence). Trimming at V came to 10 bases and at J to 7 bases, leaving 8 bases not matched to a gene. The CDR3 is made up of 14 amino acids. The CDR3 coding sequence is TGTGCCACCCGGGGGACAGGGGGCTTGCAGCCCCAGCATTTT. Encoded protein: CATRGTGGLQPQHF.

The chain couples TRBV6-5 to TRBJ2-5; 10 bases align to TRBD2. The CDR3 loop spans 15 amino acids. Trimming at V came to 2 bases and at J to 7 bases, leaving 7 bases not matched to a gene. CDR1 is MNHEY, CDR2 SVGAGI, per germline. The CDR3 coding sequence is TGTGCCAGCAGTTACGGGACTAGCGCCGATAGGACCCAGTACTTC. Translated: CASSYGTSADRTQYF.

The rearrangement links TRBV6-5 to TRBJ2-7, with D possibly matching TRBD1 (5 bases). Germline V gene data show CDR1 as MNHEY and CDR2 as SVGAGI. This CDR3 has 13 residues. V dropped 8 bases and J dropped 0 bases, with 11 bases sitting between them. The CDR3 DNA reads TGTGCCAGCCGCCAGGGTCCCTCCTACGAGCAGTACTTC. Translation: CASRQGPSYEQYF.

As concerns this clone: The junction and the germline gene differ at one end; a read error may be behind it. This rearrangement joins TRBV19 to TRBJ1-2; 7 bases are a match to TRBD1. The V gene's germline CDR1 is LNHDA and CDR2 SQIVND (reference sequence). There are 14 residues in the CDR3. CDR3 amino acids: CASSVDRVREGYTF. The CDR3 DNA sequence: TGTGCCAGTAGTGTAGACAGGGTAAGGGAAGGCTACACCTTC.

This rearrangement joins TRBV15 to TRBJ1-4; a weak D match, TRBD1 (5 bases). The germline gives CDR1 LNHNV, CDR2 YYDKDF (reference sequence). The CDR3 contains 18 residues. Trimming stripped 1 base from V and 0 bases from J, with 15 bases between. CDR3 nucleotides: TGTGCCACCAGCAGAGGAAGGGGCAGGTTTGCAACTAATGAAAAACTGTTTTTT. Its translation is CATSRGRGRFATNEKLFF. Full variable domain (missing parts from reference TRBV15 and TRBJ1-4): DAMVIQNPRYQVTQFGKPVTLSCSQTLNHNVMYWYQQKSSQAPKLLFHYYDKDFNNEADTPDNFQSRRPNTSFCFLDIRSPGLGDTAMYLCATSRGRGRFATNEKLFFGSGTQLSVL.

The chain links TRBV10-1 to TRBJ2-7, with D perhaps TRBD1 (6 bases). Deletions cut 7 bases from V and 2 bases from J, with 12 bases between. CDR3 length: 13 amino acids. The germline gives CDR1 WNHNN, CDR2 SYGVQD (reference sequence). CDR3 region: CASMGTTTYEQYF. The CDR3 DNA is TGCGCCAGCATGGGGACAACTACCTACGAGCAGTACTTC.

This chain links TRBV19 with TRBJ1-2, with 9 nucleotides matching TRBD1. J gave up 4 bases and V 6 bases, and 9 bases lay outside the gene matches. Germline-derived CDR1 and CDR2 are LNHDA and SQIVND (reference sequence). The length of the CDR3 is 15 residues. The CDR3 protein is CASRNTGGFTYGYTF. CDR3 in DNA: TGTGCCAGTAGAAACACAGGGGGCTTCACCTATGGCTACACCTTC.

The chain links TRBV2 to TRBJ2-3, with a weak D call TRBD1 (6 bases). This CDR3 is built from 15 residues. V lost 4 bases and J lost 6, with 17 bases in between. Germline V lookup: CDR1 SNHLY, CDR2 FYNNEI. Here the CDR3 DNA reads TGTGCCAGCAGTGTTCTTATGTGGGGGCGGGATACGCAGTATTTT. It specifies CASSVLMWGRDTQYF.

The chain recombines TRBV5-4 with TRBJ2-3, with 11 positions matching TRBD2. Per germline, CDR1 SGHNT and CDR2 YYREEE (reference sequence). V gave up 2 bases and J gave up 5 bases; unmatched junction bases: 4. The CDR3 contains 15 residues. In nucleotides, the CDR3 is TGTGCCAGCAGCTTCGGACTAGCGGGTGGAGATACGCAGTATTTT. Residues: CASSFGLAGGDTQYF.

The V and J genes are TRBV6-1 and TRBJ2-7, with D unresolved. Germline V lookup: CDR1 MNHNS, CDR2 SASEGT. The CDR3 is 14 residues long. The germline V and J ends were trimmed by 2 bases and 2 bases, with 10 bases remaining between them. CDR3 nucleotide sequence: TGTGCCAGCAGTGAATTCCTACAGCCCTACGAGCAGTACTTC. Amino acids: CASSEFLQPYEQYF.

The rearrangement joins TRBV19 to TRBJ1-2; a possible D gene is TRBD1 (6 bases). CDR1 and CDR2 from the germline V gene are LNHDA and SQIVND (reference sequence). Trimming shortened V by 5 bases and J by 7 bases, and 11 bases separated the two germline ends. The CDR3 covers 12 residues. The CDR3 region has the DNA TGTGCCAGTAGTTCATCAGGGGTTGGCTACACCTTC. It specifies CASSSSGVGYTF.

The chain recombines TRBV25-1 with TRBJ2-3, with 10 bases matching TRBD1. The germline V gene encodes CDR1 MGHDK and CDR2 SYGVNS. J was trimmed by 4 bases and V by 5 bases; bases with no gene match: 9. This CDR3 has 16 amino acids. The CDR3 DNA reads TGTGCCAGCAGTTCCCCGGGACAGGGGATGTCAGATACGCAGTATTTT. Translating gives CASSSPGQGMSDTQYF. Combining the CDR3 with reference TRBV25-1 and TRBJ2-3 gives the whole variable domain EADIYQTPRYLVIGTGKKITLECSQTMGHDKMYWYQQDPGMELHLIHYSYGVNSTEKGDLSSESTVSRIRTEHFPLTLESARPSHTSQYLCASSSPGQGMSDTQYFGPGTRLTVL.